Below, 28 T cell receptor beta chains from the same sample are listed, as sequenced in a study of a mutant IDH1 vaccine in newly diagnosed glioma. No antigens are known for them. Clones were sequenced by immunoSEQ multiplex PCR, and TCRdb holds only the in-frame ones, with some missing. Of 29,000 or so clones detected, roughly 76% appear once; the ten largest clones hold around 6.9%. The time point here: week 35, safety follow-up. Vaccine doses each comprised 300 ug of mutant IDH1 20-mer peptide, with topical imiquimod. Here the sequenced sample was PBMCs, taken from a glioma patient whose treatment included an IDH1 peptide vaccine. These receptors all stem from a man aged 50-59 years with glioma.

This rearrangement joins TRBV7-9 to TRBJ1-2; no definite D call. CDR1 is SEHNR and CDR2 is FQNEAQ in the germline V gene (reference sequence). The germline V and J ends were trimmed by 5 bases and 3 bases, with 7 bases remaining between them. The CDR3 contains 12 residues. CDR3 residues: CASSASDYGYTF. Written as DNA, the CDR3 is TGTGCCAGCAGCGCGAGCGACTATGGCTACACCTTC.

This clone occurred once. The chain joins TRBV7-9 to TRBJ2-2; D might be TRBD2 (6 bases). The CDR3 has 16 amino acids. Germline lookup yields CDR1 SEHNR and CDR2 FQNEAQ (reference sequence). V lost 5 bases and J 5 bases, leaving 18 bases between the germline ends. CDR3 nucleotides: TGTGCCAGCAGCCGAGGGGCGGGGATTAATACCGGGGAGCTGTTTTTT. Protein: CASSRGAGINTGELFF.

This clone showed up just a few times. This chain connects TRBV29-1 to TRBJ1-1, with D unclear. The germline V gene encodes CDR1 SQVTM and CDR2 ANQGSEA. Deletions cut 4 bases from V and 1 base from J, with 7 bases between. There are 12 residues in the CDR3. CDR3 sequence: CSVGRSNTEAFF. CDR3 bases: TGCAGCGTTGGACGGTCGAACACTGAAGCTTTCTTT.

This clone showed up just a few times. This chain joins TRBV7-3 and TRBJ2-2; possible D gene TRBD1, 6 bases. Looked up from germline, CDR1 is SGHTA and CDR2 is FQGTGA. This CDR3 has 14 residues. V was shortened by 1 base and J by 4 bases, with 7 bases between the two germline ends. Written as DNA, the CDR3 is TGTGCCAGCAGCTTAAAGGGGGTCACCGGGGAGCTGTTTTTT. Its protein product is CASSLKGVTGELFF.

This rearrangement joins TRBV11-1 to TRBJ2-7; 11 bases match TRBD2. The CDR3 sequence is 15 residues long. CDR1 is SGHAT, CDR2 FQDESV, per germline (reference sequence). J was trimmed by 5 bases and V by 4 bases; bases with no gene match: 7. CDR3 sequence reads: CASSSASGRTNEQYF. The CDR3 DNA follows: TGTGCCAGCAGCTCAGCTAGCGGGAGGACAAACGAGCAGTACTTC.

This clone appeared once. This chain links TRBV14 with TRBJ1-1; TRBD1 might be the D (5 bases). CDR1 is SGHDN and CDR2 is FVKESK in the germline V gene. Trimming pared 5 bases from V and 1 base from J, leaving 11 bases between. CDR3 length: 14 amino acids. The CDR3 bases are TGTGCCAGCAGCTTCACTCAGGGGAACACTGAAGCTTTCTTT. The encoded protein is CASSFTQGNTEAFF.

The CDR3 bases are TGCGCCAGCAGTCAATCCTACGACAGGGTTCCTAGGGTAAAACTGTTTTTT. Its protein is CASSQSYDRVPRVKLFF. The genes are TRBV23-1 and TRBJ1-4, with 7 bases matching TRBD1. TRBV23-1 belongs to the ORF category, with a function that is uncertain. The ends lost 0 bases at V and 10 bases at J; junction bases unmatched: 14. The CDR3 length is 17 residues.

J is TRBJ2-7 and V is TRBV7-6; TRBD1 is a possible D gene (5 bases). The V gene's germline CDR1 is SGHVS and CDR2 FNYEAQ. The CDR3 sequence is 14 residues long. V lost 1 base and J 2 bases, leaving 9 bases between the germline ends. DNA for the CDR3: TGTGCCAGCAGCTTAGGACAGACCCCCTACGAGCAGTACTTC. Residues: CASSLGQTPYEQYF.

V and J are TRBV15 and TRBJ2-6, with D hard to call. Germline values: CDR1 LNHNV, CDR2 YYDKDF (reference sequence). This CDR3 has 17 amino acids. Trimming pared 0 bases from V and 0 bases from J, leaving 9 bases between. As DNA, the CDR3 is TGTGCCACCAGCAGAGAGGCCGAAAGCTCTGGGGCCAACGTCCTGACTTTC. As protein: CATSREAESSGANVLTF.

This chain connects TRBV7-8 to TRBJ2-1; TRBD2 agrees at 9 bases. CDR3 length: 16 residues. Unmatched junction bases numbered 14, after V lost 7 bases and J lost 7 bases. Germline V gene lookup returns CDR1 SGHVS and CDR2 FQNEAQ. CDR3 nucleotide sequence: TGTGCCAGCACCCAAACTTTAGCGGGAGCTAGGAATGAGCAGTTCTTC. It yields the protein CASTQTLAGARNEQFF.

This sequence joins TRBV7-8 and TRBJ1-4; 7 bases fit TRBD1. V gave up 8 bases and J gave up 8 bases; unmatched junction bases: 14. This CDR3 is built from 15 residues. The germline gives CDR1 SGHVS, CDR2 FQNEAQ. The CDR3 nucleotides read TGTGCCAGCTCTTCTGTCGGGACAGCGGTGGAAAAACTGTTTTTT. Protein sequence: CASSSVGTAVEKLFF.

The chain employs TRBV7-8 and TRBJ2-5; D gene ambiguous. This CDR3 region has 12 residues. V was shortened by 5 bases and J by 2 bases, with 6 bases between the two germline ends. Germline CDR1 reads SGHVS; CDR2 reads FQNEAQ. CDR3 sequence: CASSRSQETQYF. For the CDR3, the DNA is TGTGCCAGCAGCCGGAGTCAAGAGACCCAGTACTTC.

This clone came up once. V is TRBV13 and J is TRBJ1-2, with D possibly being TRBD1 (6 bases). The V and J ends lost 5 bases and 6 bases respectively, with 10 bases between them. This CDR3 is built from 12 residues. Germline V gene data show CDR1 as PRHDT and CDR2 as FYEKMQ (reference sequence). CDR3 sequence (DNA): TGTGCCAGCAGCCCCCGACAGGATGGCTACACCTTC. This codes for CASSPRQDGYTF.

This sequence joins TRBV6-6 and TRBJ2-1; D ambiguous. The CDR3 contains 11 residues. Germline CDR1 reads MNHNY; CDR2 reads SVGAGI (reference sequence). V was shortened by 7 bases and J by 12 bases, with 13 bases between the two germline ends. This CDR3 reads CASKLEIGQFF. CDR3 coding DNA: TGTGCCAGCAAGTTAGAGATCGGGCAGTTCTTC.

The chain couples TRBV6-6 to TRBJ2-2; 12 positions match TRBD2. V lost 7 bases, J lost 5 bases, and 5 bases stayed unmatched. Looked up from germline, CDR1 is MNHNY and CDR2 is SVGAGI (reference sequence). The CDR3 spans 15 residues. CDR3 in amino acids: CASTLGLAGTGELFF. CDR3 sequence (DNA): TGTGCCAGCACCCTAGGACTAGCGGGGACCGGGGAGCTGTTTTTT.

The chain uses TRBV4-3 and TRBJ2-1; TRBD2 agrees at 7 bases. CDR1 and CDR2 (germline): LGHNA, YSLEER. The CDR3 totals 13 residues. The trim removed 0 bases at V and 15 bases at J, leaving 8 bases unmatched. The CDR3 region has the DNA TGCGCCAGCAGCCAAGATCTCCAGGGACTATCGTTCTTC. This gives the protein CASSQDLQGLSFF.

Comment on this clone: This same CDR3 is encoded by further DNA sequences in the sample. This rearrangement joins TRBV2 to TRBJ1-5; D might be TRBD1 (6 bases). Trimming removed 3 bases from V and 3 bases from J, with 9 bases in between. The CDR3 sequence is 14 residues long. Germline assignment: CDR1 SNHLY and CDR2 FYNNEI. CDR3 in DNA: TGTGCCAGCAGTGAGACAGGTTTCAATCAGCCCCAGCATTTT. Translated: CASSETGFNQPQHF.

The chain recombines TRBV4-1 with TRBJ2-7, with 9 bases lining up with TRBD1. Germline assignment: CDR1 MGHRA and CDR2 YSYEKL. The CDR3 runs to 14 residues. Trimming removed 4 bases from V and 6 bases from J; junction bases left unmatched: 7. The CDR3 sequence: CASSRGQGLSEQYF. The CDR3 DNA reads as TGCGCCAGCAGCCGGGGACAGGGACTCTCCGAGCAGTACTTC.

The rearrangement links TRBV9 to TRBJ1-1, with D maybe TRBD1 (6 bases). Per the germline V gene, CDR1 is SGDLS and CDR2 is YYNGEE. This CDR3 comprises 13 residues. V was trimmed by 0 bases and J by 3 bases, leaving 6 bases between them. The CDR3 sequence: CASSVDRDTEAFF. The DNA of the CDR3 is TGTGCCAGCAGCGTAGACAGGGACACTGAAGCTTTCTTT. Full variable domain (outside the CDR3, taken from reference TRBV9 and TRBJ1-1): DSGVTQTPKHLITATGQRVTLRCSPRSGDLSVYWYQQSLDQGLQFLIQYYNGEERAKGNILERFSAQQFPDLHSELNLSSLELGDSALYFCASSVDRDTEAFFGQGTRLTVV.

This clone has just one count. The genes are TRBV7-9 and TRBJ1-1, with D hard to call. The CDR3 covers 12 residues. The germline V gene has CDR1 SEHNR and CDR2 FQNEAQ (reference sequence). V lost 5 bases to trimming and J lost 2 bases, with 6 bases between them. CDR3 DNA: TGTGCCAGCAGCACACAAAACACTGAAGCTTTCTTT. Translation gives CASSTQNTEAFF.

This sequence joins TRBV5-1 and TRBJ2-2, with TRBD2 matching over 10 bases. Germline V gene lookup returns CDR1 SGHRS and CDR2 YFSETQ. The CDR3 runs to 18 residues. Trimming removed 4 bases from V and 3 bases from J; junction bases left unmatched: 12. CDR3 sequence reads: CASSPRASGGRDTGELFF. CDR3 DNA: TGCGCCAGCAGCCCCCGGGCTAGCGGGGGCCGGGACACCGGGGAGCTGTTTTTT.

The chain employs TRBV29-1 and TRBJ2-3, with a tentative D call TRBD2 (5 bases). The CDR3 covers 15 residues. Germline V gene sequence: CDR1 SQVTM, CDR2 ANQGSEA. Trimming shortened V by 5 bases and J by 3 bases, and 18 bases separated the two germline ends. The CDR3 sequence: CSVTISGGATDTQYF. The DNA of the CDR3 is TGCAGCGTTACGATATCTGGAGGAGCGACAGATACGCAGTATTTT.

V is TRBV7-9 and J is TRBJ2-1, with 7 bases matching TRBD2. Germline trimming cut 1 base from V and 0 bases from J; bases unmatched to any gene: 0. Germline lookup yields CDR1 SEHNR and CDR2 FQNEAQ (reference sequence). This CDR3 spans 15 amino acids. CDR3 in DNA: TGTGCCAGCAGCTTAGTAGCGGGCTCCTACAATGAGCAGTTCTTC. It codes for CASSLVAGSYNEQFF.

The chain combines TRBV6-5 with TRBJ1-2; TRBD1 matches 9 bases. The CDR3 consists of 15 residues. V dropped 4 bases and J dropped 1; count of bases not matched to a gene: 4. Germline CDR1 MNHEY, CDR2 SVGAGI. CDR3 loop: CASSSGQGGNYGYTF. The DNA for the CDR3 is TGTGCCAGCAGTTCGGGACAGGGAGGTAACTATGGCTACACCTTC.

CDR3: CASSEPPGGNTEAFF. The CDR3 DNA follows: TGTGCCAGCAGCGAACCACCGGGGGGAAACACTGAAGCTTTCTTT. This chain links TRBV9 with TRBJ1-1, with D possibly TRBD1 on 5 matching bases. The CDR3 runs to 15 residues. Germline lookup yields CDR1 SGDLS and CDR2 YYNGEE. The V and J ends lost 3 bases and 2 bases respectively, with 14 bases between them.

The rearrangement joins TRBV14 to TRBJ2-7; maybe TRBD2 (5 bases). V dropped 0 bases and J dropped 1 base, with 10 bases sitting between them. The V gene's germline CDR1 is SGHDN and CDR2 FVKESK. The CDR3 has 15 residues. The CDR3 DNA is TGTGCCAGCAGCCAAGAGAGGTCGGGATCCTACGAGCAGTACTTC. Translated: CASSQERSGSYEQYF.

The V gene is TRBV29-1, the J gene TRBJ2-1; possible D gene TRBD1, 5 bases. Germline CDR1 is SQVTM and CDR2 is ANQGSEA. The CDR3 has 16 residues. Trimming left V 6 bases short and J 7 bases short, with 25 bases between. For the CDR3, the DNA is TGCAGCGTCGTGGGGCCCACGGTCGGGTATGTGAATGAGCAGTTCTTC. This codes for CSVVGPTVGYVNEQFF.

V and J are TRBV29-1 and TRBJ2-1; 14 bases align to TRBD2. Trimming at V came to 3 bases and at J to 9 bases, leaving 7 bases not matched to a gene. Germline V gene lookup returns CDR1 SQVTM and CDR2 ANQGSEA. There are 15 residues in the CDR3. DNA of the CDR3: TGCAGCGTTGAGCCTGGGACTAGCGGGAGCGGTGAGCAGTTCTTC. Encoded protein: CSVEPGTSGSGEQFF.